This TCR beta chain originates from a study of blood T cell repertoires in COVID-19. Study information: COVID-19 samples from acute and convalescent phases originated in the United States, Italy and Spain. PBMCs, B-cell-depleted T cells, or T cells were the source of the cDNA or gDNA that made up the material.

In the study's own analysis: How many nucleated cells were present was estimated from reference gene primer amplification. Profiling relied on immunoSEQ multiplex PCR, and the TCRdb table lists in-frame clones only, not all of them. V and J calls and clone size come straight from that table; D and trimming were deduced from the DNA. The top ten clones hold about 3.3% of a sample with 98,000 or so clones, roughly 80% of them seen once. This clone has only a few counts. This sequence was found in a woman of 80 years or more with active or convalescent COVID-19. Sequencing was done on a sample of peripheral blood.

The CDR3 loop is CASSLNSGYEQYF. CDR3 in DNA: TGTGCCAGCAGCTTAAACTCAGGGTACGAGCAGTACTTC. The chain couples TRBV11-3 to TRBJ2-7, with D possibly TRBD1 on 5 matching bases. CDR3 length: 13 amino acids. V dropped 2 bases and J dropped 4 bases, with 9 bases sitting between them. CDR1 and CDR2 from the germline V gene are SGHNT and YENEEA.